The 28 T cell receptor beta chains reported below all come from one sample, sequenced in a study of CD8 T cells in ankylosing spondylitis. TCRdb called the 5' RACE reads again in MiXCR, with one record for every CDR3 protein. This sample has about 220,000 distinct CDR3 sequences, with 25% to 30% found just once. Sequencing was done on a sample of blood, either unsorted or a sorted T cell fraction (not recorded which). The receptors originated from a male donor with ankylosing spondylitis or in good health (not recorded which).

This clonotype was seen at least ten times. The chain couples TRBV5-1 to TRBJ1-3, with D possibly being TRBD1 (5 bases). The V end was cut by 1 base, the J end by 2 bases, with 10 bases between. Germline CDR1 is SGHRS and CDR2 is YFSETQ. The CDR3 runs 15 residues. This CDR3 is CASSLNQGTGNTIYF. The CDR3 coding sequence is TGCGCCAGCAGCTTGAATCAGGGAACTGGAAACACCATATATTTT.

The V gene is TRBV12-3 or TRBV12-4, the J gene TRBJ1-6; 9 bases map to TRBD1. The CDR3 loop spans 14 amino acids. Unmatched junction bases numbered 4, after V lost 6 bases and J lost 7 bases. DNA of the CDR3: TGTGCCAGCAGCCAGACAGGGGGAAATTCACCCCTCCACTTT. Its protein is CASSQTGGNSPLHF.

CDR3 sequence reads: CSAGTGSVETQYF. The CDR3 bases are TGCAGTGCTGGTACAGGGAGTGTAGAGACCCAGTACTTC. The gene calls are TRBV20-1 and TRBJ2-5; D may be TRBD1 (6 bases). Germline V gene data show CDR1 as DFQATT and CDR2 as SNEGSKA (reference sequence). V was pared by 5 bases and J by 4 bases, with 14 bases between. The CDR3 spans 13 residues.

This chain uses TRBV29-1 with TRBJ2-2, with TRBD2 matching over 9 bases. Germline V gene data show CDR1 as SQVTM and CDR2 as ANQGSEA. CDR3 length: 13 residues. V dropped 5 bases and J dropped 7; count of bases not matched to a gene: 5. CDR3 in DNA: TGCAGCGTTCGGCGGGAGGGCGGCGGGGAGCTGTTTTTT. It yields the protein CSVRREGGGELFF.

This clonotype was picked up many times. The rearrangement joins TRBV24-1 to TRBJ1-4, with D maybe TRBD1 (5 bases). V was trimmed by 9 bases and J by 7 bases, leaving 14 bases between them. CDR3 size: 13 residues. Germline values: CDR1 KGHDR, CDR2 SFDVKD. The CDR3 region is CATSQGGGEKLFF. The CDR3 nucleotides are TGTGCCACCTCCCAGGGAGGAGGTGAAAAACTGTTTTTT.

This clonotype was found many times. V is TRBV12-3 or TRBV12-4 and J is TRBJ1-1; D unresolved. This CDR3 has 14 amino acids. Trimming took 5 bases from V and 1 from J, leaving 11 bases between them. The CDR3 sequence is CASSPSEGNTEAFF. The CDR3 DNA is TGTGCCAGCAGTCCATCGGAGGGGAACACTGAAGCTTTCTTT.

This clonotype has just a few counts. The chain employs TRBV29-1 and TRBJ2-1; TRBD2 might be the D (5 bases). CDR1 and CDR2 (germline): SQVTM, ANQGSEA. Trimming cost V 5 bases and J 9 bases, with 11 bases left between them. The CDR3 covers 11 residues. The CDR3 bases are TGCAGCGTTACCCGGACTCTTGAGCAGTTCTTC. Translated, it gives CSVTRTLEQFF.

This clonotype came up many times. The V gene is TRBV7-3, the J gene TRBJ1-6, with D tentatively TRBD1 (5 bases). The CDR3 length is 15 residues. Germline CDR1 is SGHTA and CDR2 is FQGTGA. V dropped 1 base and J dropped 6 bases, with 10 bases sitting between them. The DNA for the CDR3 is TGTGCCAGCAGCTTAAATCAGGGTAGTAATTCACCCCTCCACTTT. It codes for CASSLNQGSNSPLHF.

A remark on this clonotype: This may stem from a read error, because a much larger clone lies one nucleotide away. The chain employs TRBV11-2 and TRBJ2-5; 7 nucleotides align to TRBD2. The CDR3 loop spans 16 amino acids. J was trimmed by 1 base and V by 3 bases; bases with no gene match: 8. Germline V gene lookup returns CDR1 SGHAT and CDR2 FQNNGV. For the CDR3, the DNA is TGTGCCAGCAGCTTGAAGTGGACTAGAAGCCAAGAGACCCAGTACTTC. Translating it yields CASSLKWTRSQETQYF.

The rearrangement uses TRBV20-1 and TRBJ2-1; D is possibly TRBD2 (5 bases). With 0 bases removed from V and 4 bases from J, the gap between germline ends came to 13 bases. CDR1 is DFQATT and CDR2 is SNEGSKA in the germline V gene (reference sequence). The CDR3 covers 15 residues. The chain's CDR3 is CSARDLSARYNEQFF. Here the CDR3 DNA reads TGCAGTGCTAGAGATCTTAGCGCCCGATACAATGAGCAGTTCTTC.

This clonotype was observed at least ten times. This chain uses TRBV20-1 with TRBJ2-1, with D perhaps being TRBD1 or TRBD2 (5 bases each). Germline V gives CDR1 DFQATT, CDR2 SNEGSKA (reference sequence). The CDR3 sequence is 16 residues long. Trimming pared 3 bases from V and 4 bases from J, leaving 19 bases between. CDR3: CSASPVTGGLYNEQFF. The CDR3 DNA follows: TGCAGTGCTAGTCCGGTCACAGGAGGCCTGTACAATGAGCAGTTCTTC.

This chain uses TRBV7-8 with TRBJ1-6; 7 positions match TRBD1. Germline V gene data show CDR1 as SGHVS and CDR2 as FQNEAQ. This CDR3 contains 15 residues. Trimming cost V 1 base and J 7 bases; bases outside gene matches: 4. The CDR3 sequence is CASSLGQGENSPLHF. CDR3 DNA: TGTGCCAGCAGCTTAGGACAGGGAGAGAATTCACCCCTCCACTTT. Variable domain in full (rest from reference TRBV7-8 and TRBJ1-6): GAGVSQSPRYKVAKRGQDVALRCDPISGHVSLFWYQQALGQGPEFLTYFQNEAQLDKSGLPSDRFFAERPEGSVSTLKIQRTQQEDSAVYLCASSLGQGENSPLHFGNGTRLTVT.

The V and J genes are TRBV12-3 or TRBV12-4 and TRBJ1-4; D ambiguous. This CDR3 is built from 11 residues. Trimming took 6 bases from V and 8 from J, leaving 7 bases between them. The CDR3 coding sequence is TGTGCCAGCAGGAGGTCGGAAAAACTGTTTTTT. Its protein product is CASRRSEKLFF.

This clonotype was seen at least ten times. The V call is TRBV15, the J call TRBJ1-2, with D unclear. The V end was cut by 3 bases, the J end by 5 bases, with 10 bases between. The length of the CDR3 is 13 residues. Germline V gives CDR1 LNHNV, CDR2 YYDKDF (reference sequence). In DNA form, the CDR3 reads TGTGCCACCAGCAGTTGGGCAGAATATGGCTACACCTTC. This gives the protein CATSSWAEYGYTF. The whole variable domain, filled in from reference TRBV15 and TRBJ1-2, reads DAMVIQNPRYQVTQFGKPVTLSCSQTLNHNVMYWYQQKSSQAPKLLFHYYDKDFNNEADTPDNFQSRRPNTSFCFLDIRSPGLGDTAMYLCATSSWAEYGYTFGSGTRLTVV.

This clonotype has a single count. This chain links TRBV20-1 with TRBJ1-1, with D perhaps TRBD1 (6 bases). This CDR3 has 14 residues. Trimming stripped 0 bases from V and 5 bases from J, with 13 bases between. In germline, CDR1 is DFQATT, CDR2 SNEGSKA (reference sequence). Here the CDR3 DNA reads TGCAGTGCTAGAGATTTCGGGGGGCGTACTGAAGCTTTCTTT. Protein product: CSARDFGGRTEAFF.

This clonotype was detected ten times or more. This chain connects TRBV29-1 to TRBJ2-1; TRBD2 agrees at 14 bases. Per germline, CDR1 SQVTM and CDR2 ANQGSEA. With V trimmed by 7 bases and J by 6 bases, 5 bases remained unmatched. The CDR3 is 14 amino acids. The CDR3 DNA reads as TGCAGCGGCGAGACTAGCGGGAGGGCCAATGAGCAGTTCTTC. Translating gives CSGETSGRANEQFF.

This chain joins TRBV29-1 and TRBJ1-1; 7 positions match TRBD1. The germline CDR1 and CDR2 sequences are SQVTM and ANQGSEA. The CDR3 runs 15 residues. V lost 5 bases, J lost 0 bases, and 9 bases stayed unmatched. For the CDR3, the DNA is TGCAGCGTTTACCGGGACAGCATAATGAACACTGAAGCTTTCTTT. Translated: CSVYRDSIMNTEAFF.

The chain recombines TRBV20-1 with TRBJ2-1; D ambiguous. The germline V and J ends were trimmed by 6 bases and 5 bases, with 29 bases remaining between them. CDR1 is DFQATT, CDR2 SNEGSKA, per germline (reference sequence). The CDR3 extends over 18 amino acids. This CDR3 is CSASKVKGAERFDNEQFF. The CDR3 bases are TGCAGTGCATCTAAGGTTAAGGGCGCAGAGAGGTTCGACAATGAGCAGTTCTTC.

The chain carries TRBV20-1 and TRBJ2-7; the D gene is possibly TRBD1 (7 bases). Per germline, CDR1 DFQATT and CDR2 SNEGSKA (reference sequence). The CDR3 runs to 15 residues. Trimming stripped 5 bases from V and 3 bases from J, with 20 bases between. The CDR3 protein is CSAGGTEGRIYEQYF. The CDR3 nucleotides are TGCAGTGCTGGCGGGACAGAAGGGCGGATCTACGAGCAGTACTTC.

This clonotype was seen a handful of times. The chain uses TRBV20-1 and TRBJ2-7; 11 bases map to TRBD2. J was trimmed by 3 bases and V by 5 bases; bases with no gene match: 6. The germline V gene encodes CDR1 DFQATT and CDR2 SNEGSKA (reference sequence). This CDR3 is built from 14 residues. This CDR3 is CSAGGGLADYEQYF. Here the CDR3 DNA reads TGCAGTGCTGGGGGGGGACTAGCGGACTACGAGCAGTACTTC.

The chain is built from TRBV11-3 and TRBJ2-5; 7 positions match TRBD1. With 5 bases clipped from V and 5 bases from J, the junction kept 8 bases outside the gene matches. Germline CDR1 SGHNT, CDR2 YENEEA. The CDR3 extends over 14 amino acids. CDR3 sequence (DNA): TGTGCCAGCAGCCCAGACAGGGTGTCGGAGACCCAGTACTTC. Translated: CASSPDRVSETQYF.

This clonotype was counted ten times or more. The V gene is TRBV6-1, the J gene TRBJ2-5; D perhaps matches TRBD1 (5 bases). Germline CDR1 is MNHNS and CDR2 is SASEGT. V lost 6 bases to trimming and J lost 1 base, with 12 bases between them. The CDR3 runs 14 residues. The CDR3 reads CASSRSRAQETQYF. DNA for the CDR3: TGTGCCAGCAGCCGCTCCAGGGCCCAAGAGACCCAGTACTTC.

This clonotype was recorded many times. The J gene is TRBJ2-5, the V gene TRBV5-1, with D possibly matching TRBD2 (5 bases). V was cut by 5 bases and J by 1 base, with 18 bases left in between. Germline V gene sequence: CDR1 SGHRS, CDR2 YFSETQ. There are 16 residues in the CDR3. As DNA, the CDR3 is TGCGCCAGCAGAAGAACCAACGGGGAAGTCCAAGAGACCCAGTACTTC. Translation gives CASRRTNGEVQETQYF.

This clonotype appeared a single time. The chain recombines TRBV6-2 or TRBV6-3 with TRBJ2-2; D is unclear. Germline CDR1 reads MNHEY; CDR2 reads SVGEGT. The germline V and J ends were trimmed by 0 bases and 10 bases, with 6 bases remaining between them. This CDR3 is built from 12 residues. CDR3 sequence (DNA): TGTGCCAGCAGTTACTCCTGGGAGGAGCTGTTTTTT. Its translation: CASSYSWEELFF.

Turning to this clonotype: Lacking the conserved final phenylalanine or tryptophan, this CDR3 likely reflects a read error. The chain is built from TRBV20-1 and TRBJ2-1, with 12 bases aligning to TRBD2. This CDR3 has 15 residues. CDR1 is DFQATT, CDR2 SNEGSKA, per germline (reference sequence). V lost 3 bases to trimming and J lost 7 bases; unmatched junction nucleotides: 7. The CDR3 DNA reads TGCAGTGCTAGGAAGACTAGCGGGAGCATGAATGAGCAGTTCTGC. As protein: CSARKTSGSMNEQFC.

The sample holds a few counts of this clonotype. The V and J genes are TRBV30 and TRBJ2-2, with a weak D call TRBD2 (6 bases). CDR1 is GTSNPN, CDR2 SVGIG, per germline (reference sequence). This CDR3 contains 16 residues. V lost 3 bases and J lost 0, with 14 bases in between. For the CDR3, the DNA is TGTGCCTGGAGAAAGAGCCGACTAGCGAACACCGGGGAGCTGTTTTTT. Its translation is CAWRKSRLANTGELFF. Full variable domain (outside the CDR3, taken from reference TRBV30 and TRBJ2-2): SQTIHQWPATLVQPVGSPLSLECTVEGTSNPNLYWYRQAAGRGLQLLFYSVGIGQISSEVPQNLSASRPQDRQFILSSKKLLLSDSGFYLCAWRKSRLANTGELFFGEGSRLTVL.

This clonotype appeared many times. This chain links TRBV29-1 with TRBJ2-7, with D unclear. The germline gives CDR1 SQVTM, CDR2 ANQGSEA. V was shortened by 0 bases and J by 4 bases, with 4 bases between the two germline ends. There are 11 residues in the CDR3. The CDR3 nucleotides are TGCAGCGTTGAAGACAGATACGAGCAGTACTTC. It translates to CSVEDRYEQYF.

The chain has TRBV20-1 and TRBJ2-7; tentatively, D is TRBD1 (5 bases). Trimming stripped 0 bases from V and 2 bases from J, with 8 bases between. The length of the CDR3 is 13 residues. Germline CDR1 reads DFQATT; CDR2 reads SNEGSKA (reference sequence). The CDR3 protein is CSARETVAYEQYF. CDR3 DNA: TGCAGTGCTAGAGAGACAGTTGCCTACGAGCAGTACTTC.